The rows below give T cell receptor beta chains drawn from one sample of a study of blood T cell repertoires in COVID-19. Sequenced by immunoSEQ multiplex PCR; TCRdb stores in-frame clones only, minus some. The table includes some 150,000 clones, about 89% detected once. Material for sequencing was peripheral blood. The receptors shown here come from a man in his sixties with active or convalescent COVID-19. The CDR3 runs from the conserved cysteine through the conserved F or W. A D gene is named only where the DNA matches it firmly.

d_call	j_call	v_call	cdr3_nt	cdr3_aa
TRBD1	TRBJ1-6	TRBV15	TGTGCCACCAGCAGAGGGGACAGGGAAGATACACCCCTCCACTTT	CATSRGDREDTPLHF
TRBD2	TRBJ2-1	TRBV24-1	TGTGCCACCAGTGCGCGACAGGGGAAGGCAACTAGCGGGGTTTACAATGAGCAGTTCTTC	CATSARQGKATSGVYNEQFF
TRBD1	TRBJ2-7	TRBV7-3	TGTGCCAGCAGCTCACAGGGGGCCTCCTACGAGCAGTACTTC	CASSSQGASYEQYF
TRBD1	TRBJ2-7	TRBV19	TGTGCCAGTAGTACCGGGACAGGGGGAACGGGGGATGAGCAGTACTTC	CASSTGTGGTGDEQYF
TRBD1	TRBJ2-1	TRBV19	TGTGCCAGTAGTAATGACAGGGCGCTTTACAATGAGCAGTTCTTC	CASSNDRALYNEQFF
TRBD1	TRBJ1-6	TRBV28	TGTGCCAGCAGTCCCTCGGACAGGGATAATTCACCCCTCCACTTT	CASSPSDRDNSPLHF
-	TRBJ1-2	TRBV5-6	TGTGCCAGCAGCTTGAGAAACAGGTTCTATGGCTACACCTTC	CASSLRNRFYGYTF
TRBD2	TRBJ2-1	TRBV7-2	TGTGCCAGCAGCGGCGGACTAGCGGGGATGGCTGAGCAGTTCTTC	CASSGGLAGMAEQFF
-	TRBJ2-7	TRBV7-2	TGTGCCAGCAGCTCCCTGGACAGCTACGAGCAGTACTTC	CASSSLDSYEQYF
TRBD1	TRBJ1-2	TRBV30	TGTGCCTGGAGTGCCCCTAAGACAGGGCCTAACTATGGCTACACCTTC	CAWSAPKTGPNYGYTF
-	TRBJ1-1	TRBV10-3	TGTGCCATCAGGAGGACTGCGAACACTGAAGCTTTCTTT	CAIRRTANTEAFF
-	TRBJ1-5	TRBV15	TGTGCCACCAGCAGAGACCGGGGGAATCAGCCCCAGCATTTT	CATSRDRGNQPQHF